The 2 T cell receptor beta chains in this list originate from one sample, sequenced in a study of blood T cell repertoires in COVID-19. Profiling relied on immunoSEQ multiplex PCR, and the TCRdb table lists in-frame clones only, not all of them. This repertoire shows under 450,000 clones, roughly 92% found once; its top ten account for more than 0.85%. The sample consisted of PBMCs or T cells enriched from blood (not recorded which). These receptors all stem from a woman between 35 and 50 years old who had been exposed to COVID-19.

CDR3 sequence (DNA): TGTGCCACCAGTGACGGACTAGCGGACGTCCAAGAGACCCAGTACTTC. Translated, it gives CATSDGLADVQETQYF. The V gene is TRBV24-1, the J gene TRBJ2-5; the match to TRBD2 covers 10 bases. The J segment lost 1 base and the V segment lost 4 bases, leaving 5 bases of the junction unmatched. This CDR3 spans 16 amino acids. The V gene's germline CDR1 is KGHDR and CDR2 SFDVKD.

The gene calls are TRBV19 and TRBJ2-5; 11 bases agree with TRBD2. The CDR3 runs 14 residues. The V segment lost 4 bases and the J segment 3 bases; nucleotides outside the gene matches: 1. CDR1 and CDR2 from the germline V gene are LNHDA and SQIVND (reference sequence). The CDR3 DNA is TGTGCCAGTAGTACGACTAGCGGGAAAGAGACCCAGTACTTC. Its protein is CASSTTSGKETQYF.